This T cell receptor beta chain was recorded in a study of CD8 T cells in Susac syndrome. Notes on the study in general: By the study's own acknowledgment, its TCR sequencing and HLA analysis included relatively few individuals.

It was with random hexamers that roughly 0.5 to 1 ug RNA was reverse transcribed. The method of amplification for TCR beta CDR3 was immunoSEQ multiplex PCR, covering 54 Vbeta and 13 Jbeta. TCRdb redid the calling of the immunoSEQ multiplex PCR reads with MiXCR, one entry per CDR3 protein. The data show around 77,000 distinct CDR3 sequences, nearly 96% seen once. CD8+ and CD4+ T cells taken from blood had their TCR beta sequenced. Negative isolation yielded the CD8+ and CD4+ T cells, while FACS enriched the TEMRA cells. The CDR3 has 16 amino acids. CDR1 and CDR2 from the germline V gene are LGHNA and YSLEER. J lost 4 bases, V lost 0 bases, and 8 bases had no gene match. Comments on this clonotype: What it binds is unknown.

Sequences were obtained from CD4+ T cells from PBMCs. The chain has TRBV4-3 and TRBJ2-7, with TRBD1 identical over 8 bases. This clonotype was sampled from a human donor with multiple sclerosis. CDR3 sequence: CASSQDRGRGLYEQYF. CDR3 in DNA: TGCGCCAGCAGCCAAGATAGAGGCAGGGGGCTATACGAGCAGTACTTC.